The 8 T cell receptor beta chains in this list originate from one sample, sequenced in a study of T-cell memory formation after mild COVID-19 (dated by TCRdb to the early 2020s). Library construction relied on 5' RACE. Sequencing instrument: Illumina NovaSeq 6000. TCRdb reprocessing: public reads trimmed at Q25 with fastp, clones called with MiXCR, in-frame beta chains kept. Entries that share a CDR3 protein sequence are merged under the most common genes and DNA. The sample table holds about 170,000 distinct CDR3 sequences, of which 10% to 15% were seen once. The top ten constitute approximately 3.5% of the sample. Sequencing input: PBMCs or a T cell subset sorted from them (not recorded which). The receptors shown here come from a man aged 18 to 29 who had mild COVID-19 (a few samples of this study predate the infection). The sample titles of this study are shuffled in the database, so cell type and time point are left out; the donor was told from shared clones.

The chain employs TRBV10-3 and TRBJ2-1, with TRBD2 matching 11 bases. V trimming: 5 bases; J trimming: 9 bases; junction bases outside the gene matches: 15. The CDR3 is made up of 17 amino acids. The V gene's germline CDR1 is ENHRY and CDR2 SYGVKD. The chain's CDR3 is CAISFAFSGGGFGEQFF. The CDR3 region has the DNA TGTGCCATCAGTTTTGCCTTTAGCGGGGGGGGCTTTGGTGAGCAGTTCTTC.

The chain uses TRBV5-1 and TRBJ2-1; TRBD2 agrees at 12 bases. J was trimmed by 4 bases and V by 5 bases; bases with no gene match: 4. Germline V gene lookup returns CDR1 SGHRS and CDR2 YFSETQ. This CDR3 region has 15 residues. CDR3 amino acids: CASRRTSGEYNEQFF. CDR3 DNA sequence: TGCGCCAGCAGGAGGACTAGCGGGGAATACAATGAGCAGTTCTTC.

The gene calls are TRBV27 and TRBJ2-3; D not certain. The CDR3 contains 12 residues. CDR1 MNHEY and CDR2 SMNVEV come from the germline V gene (reference sequence). V was trimmed by 4 bases and J by 14 bases, leaving 16 bases between them. Here the CDR3 reads CASSSYTDRRYF. CDR3 in DNA: TGTGCCAGCAGTTCTTACACGGATAGAAGGTATTTT.

This chain joins TRBV6-5 and TRBJ1-1; tentative D call: TRBD1 (6 bases). The ends were cut back, 7 bases at V and 0 bases at J, with 12 bases in the middle. The CDR3 covers 14 residues. Looked up from germline, CDR1 is MNHEY and CDR2 is SVGAGI. The CDR3 loop reads CASKAGALNTEAFF. CDR3 nucleotides: TGTGCCAGCAAGGCAGGGGCTTTGAACACTGAAGCTTTCTTT.

The chain couples TRBV4-3 to TRBJ2-2; D tentatively fits TRBD1 or TRBD2 (5 bases each). Trimming pared 0 bases from V and 8 bases from J, leaving 13 bases between. The germline V gene encodes CDR1 LGHNA and CDR2 YSLEER. The CDR3 is 15 residues long. This CDR3 is CASSQEGGTAGELFF. DNA for the CDR3: TGCGCCAGCAGCCAAGAGGGTGGGACGGCGGGGGAGCTGTTTTTT.

The chain joins TRBV11-2 to TRBJ1-5; D is unclear. Germline V CDR1 and CDR2: SGHAT, FQNNGV. Trimming removed 7 bases from V and 0 bases from J, with 13 bases in between. The CDR3 covers 15 residues. The CDR3, as DNA: TGTGCCAGCAATATCGATAGCCATAGCAATCAGCCCCAGCATTTT. This codes for CASNIDSHSNQPQHF.

This clonotype appeared a few times. The chain employs TRBV20-1 and TRBJ2-7; the match to TRBD2 covers 8 bases. Germline V gene lookup returns CDR1 DFQATT and CDR2 SNEGSKA (reference sequence). V gave up 5 bases and J gave up 6 bases; unmatched junction bases: 6. This CDR3 is built from 12 residues. The CDR3 nucleotides are TGCAGTGCTTGGGGAAGCGGGAGCGAGCAGTACTTC. Protein sequence: CSAWGSGSEQYF.

The J gene is TRBJ2-6, the V gene TRBV12-3 or TRBV12-4; D may be TRBD1 (6 bases). The CDR3 runs 16 residues. Trimming took 6 bases from V and 2 from J, leaving 14 bases between them. CDR3 loop: CASSPRQVAGANVLTF. Written as DNA, the CDR3 is TGTGCCAGCAGCCCGCGACAGGTTGCTGGGGCCAACGTCCTGACTTTC.